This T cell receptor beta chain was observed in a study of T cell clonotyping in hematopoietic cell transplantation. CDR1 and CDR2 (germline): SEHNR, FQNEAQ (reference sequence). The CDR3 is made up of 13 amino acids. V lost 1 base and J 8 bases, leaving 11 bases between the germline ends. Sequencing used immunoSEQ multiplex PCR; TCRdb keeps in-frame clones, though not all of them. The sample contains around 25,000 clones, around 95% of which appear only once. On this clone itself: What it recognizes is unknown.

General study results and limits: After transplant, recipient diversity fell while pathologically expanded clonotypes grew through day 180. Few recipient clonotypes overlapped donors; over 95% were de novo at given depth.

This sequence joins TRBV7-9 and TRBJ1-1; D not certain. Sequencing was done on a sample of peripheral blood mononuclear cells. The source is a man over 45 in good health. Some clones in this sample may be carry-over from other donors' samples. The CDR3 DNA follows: TGTGCCAGCAGCTTAGGCCTTTCAAGCGAAGCTTTCTTT. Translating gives CASSLGLSSEAFF.